The 20 T cell receptor beta chains below were found in one sample sequenced in a study of blood T cell repertoires in COVID-19. Clones were sequenced by immunoSEQ multiplex PCR, and TCRdb holds only the in-frame ones, with some missing. The table lists 130,000 to 150,000 clones, approximately 86% of them singletons. The source material was peripheral blood. Every receptor here comes from a woman between 45 and 65 years old with acute or convalescent COVID-19.

The chain joins TRBV10-2 to TRBJ1-1; no clear D. Per the germline V gene, CDR1 is WSHSY and CDR2 is SAAADI. The CDR3 runs 13 residues. V was pared by 0 bases and J by 6 bases, with 8 bases between. DNA for the CDR3: TGCGCCAGCAGTGAGTCCCTGGAGTCTGAAGCTTTCTTT. This sequence encodes CASSESLESEAFF.

V is TRBV11-2 and J is TRBJ2-1; the match to TRBD1 covers 7 bases. J lost 7 bases, V lost 7 bases, and 25 bases had no gene match. CDR1 SGHAT and CDR2 FQNNGV come from the germline V gene. CDR3 length equals 19 residues. The CDR3 bases are TGTGCCAGCACCTTGGGGTGGACAGGCAAGAAAAAAGTTTGGAATGAGCAGTTCTTC. Translating gives CASTLGWTGKKKVWNEQFF.

The chain combines TRBV6-2 or TRBV6-3 with TRBJ1-2, with unresolved D. The CDR3 runs to 11 residues. Germline CDR1 is MNHEY and CDR2 is SVGEGT. V lost 2 bases and J 7 bases, leaving 5 bases between the germline ends. The CDR3 DNA reads as TGTGCCAGCAGTTACGGGCCTGGCTACACCTTC. Its translation is CASSYGPGYTF.

The chain couples TRBV24-1 to TRBJ2-5; 7 nucleotides line up with TRBD2. With 0 bases clipped from V and 4 bases from J, the junction kept 4 bases outside the gene matches. This CDR3 comprises 15 residues. Germline loops: CDR1 KGHDR, CDR2 SFDVKD. The CDR3 loop is CATSDLNWGGETQYF. CDR3 bases: TGTGCCACCAGTGATTTGAATTGGGGGGGAGAGACCCAGTACTTC.

The CDR3 region is CASGDASGGSYEQYF. CDR3 DNA: TGCGCCAGCGGCGACGCTAGCGGGGGCTCCTACGAGCAGTACTTC. The chain is built from TRBV5-1 and TRBJ2-7, with TRBD2 matching over 10 bases. The CDR3 extends over 15 amino acids. V gave up 7 bases and J gave up 0 bases; unmatched junction bases: 7. From germline, CDR1 is SGHRS and CDR2 YFSETQ.

The chain is built from TRBV24-1 and TRBJ2-3; possibly TRBD2 for D (6 bases). V dropped 8 bases and J dropped 5 bases, with 13 bases sitting between them. CDR1 KGHDR and CDR2 SFDVKD come from the germline V gene. The CDR3 is 13 residues long. CDR3 DNA: TGTGCCACCAATCGTGCGGGAAAAGATACGCAGTATTTT. Amino acids: CATNRAGKDTQYF.

The count of this clone is one. The rearrangement joins TRBV10-1 to TRBJ1-1; no clear D gene. The CDR3 has 13 residues. V gave up 6 bases and J gave up 7 bases, with 15 bases separating them. The germline gives CDR1 WNHNN, CDR2 SYGVQD (reference sequence). CDR3 in amino acids: CASSPGRTVEAFF. The CDR3 DNA sequence: TGCGCCAGCAGCCCGGGAAGAACAGTTGAAGCTTTCTTT.

This chain uses TRBV20-1 with TRBJ2-5; no clear D gene. This CDR3 contains 10 residues. Trimming pared 0 bases from V and 12 bases from J, leaving 8 bases between. Germline lookup yields CDR1 DFQATT and CDR2 SNEGSKA (reference sequence). CDR3 nucleotides: TGCAGTGCTAGAGATGGGCCTGAGTACTTC. This gives the protein CSARDGPEYF.

The chain couples TRBV9 to TRBJ2-3; TRBD2 aligns across 9 bases. V was pared by 0 bases and J by 4 bases, with 6 bases of the junction left unmatched. The CDR3 loop spans 16 amino acids. The V gene's germline CDR1 is SGDLS and CDR2 YYNGEE. The DNA of the CDR3 is TGTGCCAGCAGCGTAGCTACTAGGACTAGCGCAGATACGCAGTATTTT. Protein product: CASSVATRTSADTQYF.

The chain is built from TRBV19 and TRBJ1-6; D uncertain. V lost 5 bases and J 0 bases, leaving 11 bases between the germline ends. Germline V gives CDR1 LNHDA, CDR2 SQIVND (reference sequence). The CDR3 contains 16 residues. CDR3 in DNA: TGTGCCAGTAGTCCGACTGGTAGCTCCTATAATTCACCCCTCCACTTT. Amino acids: CASSPTGSSYNSPLHF. Looking up the rest from reference TRBV19 and TRBJ1-6 gives the full variable domain: DGGITQSPKYLFRKEGQNVTLSCEQNLNHDAMYWYRQDPGQGLRLIYYSQIVNDFQKGDIAEGYSVSREKKESFPLTVTSAQKNPTAFYLCASSPTGSSYNSPLHFGNGTRLTVT.

The J gene is TRBJ2-1, the V gene TRBV20-1; D call uncertain. The CDR3 totals 11 residues. The V end was cut by 6 bases, the J end by 8 bases, with 11 bases between. In germline, CDR1 is DFQATT, CDR2 SNEGSKA (reference sequence). As DNA, the CDR3 is TGCAGTGCCAGTCGTCAGGATGAGCAGTTCTTC. This codes for CSASRQDEQFF.

The V and J genes are TRBV2 and TRBJ2-2; 9 bases align to TRBD1. V dropped 6 bases and J dropped 6; count of bases not matched to a gene: 8. CDR1 and CDR2 (germline): SNHLY, FYNNEI. There are 15 residues in the CDR3. CDR3 sequence (DNA): TGTGCCAGCAGGAAGGGACAGGGAAGAGCCGGGGAGCTGTTTTTT. It translates to CASRKGQGRAGELFF.

This chain connects TRBV12-3 or TRBV12-4 to TRBJ1-1; D gene uncertain. This CDR3 has 13 residues. Trimming took off 3 bases at V and 2 bases at J, with 7 bases between the two ends. CDR3 region: CASSFEGNTEAFF. The CDR3 DNA is TGTGCCAGCAGTTTTGAGGGAAACACTGAAGCTTTCTTT.

J is TRBJ2-5 and V is TRBV5-1, with D tentatively TRBD2 (5 bases). The CDR3 spans 15 residues. Trimming cost V 0 bases and J 2 bases, with 11 bases left between them. Germline values: CDR1 SGHRS, CDR2 YFSETQ. The CDR3: CASSLELAGQETQYF. The CDR3 nucleotides read TGCGCCAGCAGCTTGGAGCTGGCGGGTCAAGAGACCCAGTACTTC. Using reference TRBV5-1 and TRBJ2-5 for the parts outside the CDR3, the full variable domain is KAGVTQTPRYLIKTRGQQVTLSCSPISGHRSVSWYQQTPGQGLQFLFEYFSETQRNKGNFPGRFSGRQFSNSRSEMNVSTLELGDSALYLCASSLELAGQETQYFGPGTRLLVL.

The V gene is TRBV19, the J gene TRBJ1-6; 8 nucleotides match TRBD1. The CDR3 extends over 15 amino acids. The germline V gene encodes CDR1 LNHDA and CDR2 SQIVND (reference sequence). Trimming removed 5 bases from V and 10 bases from J; junction bases left unmatched: 10. Here the CDR3 DNA reads TGTGCCAGTAGTCCATACAGGGGGGTAAGCTCACCCCTCCACTTT. Residues: CASSPYRGVSSPLHF.

The rearrangement links TRBV4-1 to TRBJ2-7; 10 bases line up with TRBD1. Germline CDR1 and CDR2: MGHRA and YSYEKL. Losses at the gene ends were 4 bases for V and 3 bases for J; bases not matched to a gene: 12. This CDR3 has 17 amino acids. The CDR3 here is CASSLPGGGQGIYEQYF. For the CDR3, the DNA is TGCGCCAGCAGCCTCCCCGGAGGGGGACAGGGGATCTACGAGCAGTACTTC.

The chain recombines TRBV4-2 with TRBJ1-1, with D perhaps matching TRBD1 (6 bases). The V and J ends lost 0 bases and 4 bases respectively, with 9 bases between them. Germline lookup yields CDR1 LGHNA and CDR2 YNFKEQ. The CDR3 has 14 residues. The chain's CDR3 is CASSQENRVTEAFF. The CDR3 DNA follows: TGTGCCAGCAGCCAAGAAAACAGGGTCACTGAAGCTTTCTTT.

The gene calls are TRBV19 and TRBJ2-3; TRBD2 matches at 8 bases. V dropped 3 bases and J dropped 2; count of bases not matched to a gene: 7. Germline CDR1 is LNHDA and CDR2 is SQIVND (reference sequence). The CDR3 length is 16 residues. The CDR3 here is CASSIQAGELTDTQYF. CDR3 nucleotide sequence: TGTGCCAGTAGTATCCAAGCGGGGGAGCTCACAGATACGCAGTATTTT.

The chain is built from TRBV29-1 and TRBJ1-4, with TRBD1 identical over 7 bases. CDR1 is SQVTM, CDR2 ANQGSEA, per germline. J was trimmed by 6 bases and V by 1 base; bases with no gene match: 2. The CDR3 extends over 13 amino acids. CDR3 DNA sequence: TGCAGCGTTGAAGGCAGGGGGGATGAAAAACTGTTTTTT. Translated: CSVEGRGDEKLFF.

This clone has only one observation. The chain joins TRBV5-1 to TRBJ2-7; 8 nucleotides line up with TRBD1. This CDR3 has 14 amino acids. V was pared by 2 bases and J by 2 bases, with 3 bases of the junction left unmatched. The germline gives CDR1 SGHRS, CDR2 YFSETQ. The CDR3 DNA reads TGCGCCAGCAGCTTAGCACAGGGGGCCTACGAGCAGTACTTC. This encodes CASSLAQGAYEQYF.